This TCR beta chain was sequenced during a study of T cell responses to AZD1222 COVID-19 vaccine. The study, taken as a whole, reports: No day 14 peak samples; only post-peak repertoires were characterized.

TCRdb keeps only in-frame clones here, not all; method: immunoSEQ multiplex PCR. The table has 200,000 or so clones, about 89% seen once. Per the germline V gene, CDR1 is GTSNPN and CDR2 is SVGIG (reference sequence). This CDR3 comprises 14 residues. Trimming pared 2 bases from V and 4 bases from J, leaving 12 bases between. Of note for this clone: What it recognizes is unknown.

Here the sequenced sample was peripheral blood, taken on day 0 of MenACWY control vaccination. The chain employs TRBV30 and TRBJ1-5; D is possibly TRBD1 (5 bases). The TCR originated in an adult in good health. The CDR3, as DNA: TGTGCCTGGAGTATCGGGGGATGGAATCAGCCCCAGCATTTT. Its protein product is CAWSIGGWNQPQHF.